Many counts were recorded for the clone carrying this TCR beta chain. Its antigen is not known. One entry per CDR3 protein, called by TCRdb with MiXCR from the 5' RACE reads. The data contain around 1.7 million distinct CDR3 sequences, roughly a third of them singletons. The V gene's germline CDR1 is SGHTA and CDR2 FQGNSA. The CDR3 sequence is 13 residues long. V was pared by 5 bases and J by 4 bases, with 12 bases between. Each donor was a healthy Caucasian. The data originate from a study of identical twins. Whole-study findings and limits: Abundant beta clonotypes from cord blood had fewer insertions, unlike memory repertoires, which showed none. Without tracking the same donors, conclusions rested on cross-sectional statistical analysis.

Input material: cord blood. The J gene is TRBJ2-7, the V gene TRBV7-2; TRBD1 might be the D (5 bases). The source is a newborn girl in good health. The CDR3 DNA reads as TGTGCCAGCAGCAACTCACAGGTTTACGAGCAGTACTTC. It translates to CASSNSQVYEQYF. The full variable domain, with the rest looked up from reference TRBV7-2 and TRBJ2-7, is GAGVSQSPSNKVTEKGKDVELRCDPISGHTALYWYRQSLGQGLEFLIYFQGNSAPDKSGLPSDRFSAERTGGSVSTLTIQRTQQEDSAVYLCASSNSQVYEQYFGPGTRLTVT.